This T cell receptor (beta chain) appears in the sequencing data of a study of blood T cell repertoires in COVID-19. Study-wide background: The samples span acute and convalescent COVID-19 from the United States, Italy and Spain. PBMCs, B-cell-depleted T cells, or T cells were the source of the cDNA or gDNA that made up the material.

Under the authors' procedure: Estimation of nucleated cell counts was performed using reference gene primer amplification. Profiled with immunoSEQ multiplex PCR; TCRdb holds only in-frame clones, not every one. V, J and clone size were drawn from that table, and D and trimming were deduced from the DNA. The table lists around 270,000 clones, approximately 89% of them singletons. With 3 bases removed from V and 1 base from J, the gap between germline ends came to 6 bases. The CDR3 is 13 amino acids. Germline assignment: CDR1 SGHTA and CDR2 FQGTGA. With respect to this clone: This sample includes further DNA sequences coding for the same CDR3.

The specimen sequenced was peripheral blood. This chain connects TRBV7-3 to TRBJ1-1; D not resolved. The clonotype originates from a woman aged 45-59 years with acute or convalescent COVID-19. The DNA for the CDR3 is TGTGCCAGCAGCTTCACAGCGAACACTGAAGCTTTCTTT. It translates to CASSFTANTEAFF.